These 21 T cell receptor beta chains share one sample of origin, sequenced in a study of beta chain features in type 1 diabetes. Since all of the isolated RNA was reverse transcribed, expressed TCRB transcripts were what got sequenced. Clones were sequenced by immunoSEQ multiplex PCR, and TCRdb holds only the in-frame ones, with some missing. Here the sample spans some 190,000 clones, around 8% being singletons. Broader study findings: Among patients with Type 1 diabetes, TCRB CDR3s were moderately but significantly shorter in every one of the four CD4+ subsets.

Their recognized antigens are unknown. The sequencing input was central memory CD4+ T cells from blood. The source of these receptors is a woman aged 40 to 50 with type 1 diabetes.

This clone was seen a handful of times. The CDR3 nucleotides are TGTGCCAGCAAGGTCACAGGACAGCAAGCTTTCTTT. Translating it yields CASKVTGQQAFF. The chain employs TRBV7-2 and TRBJ1-1, with D maybe TRBD1 (6 bases). Germline lookup yields CDR1 SGHTA and CDR2 FQGNSA. The CDR3 sequence is 12 residues long. V lost 7 bases, J lost 9 bases, and 15 bases lay in between.

This chain connects TRBV6-5 to TRBJ2-5, with 10 bases matching TRBD1. CDR1 is MNHEY, CDR2 SVGAGI, per germline. The CDR3 extends over 14 amino acids. V lost 4 bases, J lost 7 bases, and 6 bases stayed unmatched. The CDR3 DNA reads TGTGCCAGCAGTTCTGGGACAGGGGCGGGGACCCAGTACTTC. Its translation is CASSSGTGAGTQYF.

The chain couples TRBV7-2 to TRBJ2-1; D perhaps matches TRBD2 (5 bases). This CDR3 spans 13 amino acids. The germline V gene has CDR1 SGHTA and CDR2 FQGNSA. The ends were cut back, 2 bases at V and 10 bases at J, with 12 bases in the middle. The CDR3 DNA is TGTGCCAGCAGCTTAAACGCCAGAGGGGAGCAGTTCTTC. Its translation is CASSLNARGEQFF.

This clone was recorded a few times. The gene calls are TRBV29-1 and TRBJ1-4; tentatively, D is TRBD1 (5 bases). The CDR3 extends over 12 amino acids. The ends were cut back, 4 bases at V and 7 bases at J, with 10 bases in the middle. Germline V gene data show CDR1 as SQVTM and CDR2 as ANQGSEA. The CDR3 sequence: CSVVTGGEKLFF. In DNA, the CDR3 is TGCAGCGTTGTGACCGGGGGTGAAAAACTGTTTTTT. The complete variable domain, with remaining parts taken from reference TRBV29-1 and TRBJ1-4, reads SAVISQKPSRDICQRGTSLTIQCQVDSQVTMMFWYRQQPGQSLTLIATANQGSEATYESGFVIDKFPISRPNLTFSTLTVSNMSPEDSSIYLCSVVTGGEKLFFGSGTQLSVL.

The chain combines TRBV5-4 with TRBJ1-5; D remains ambiguous. The length of the CDR3 is 13 residues. Germline CDR1 and CDR2: SGHNT and YYREEE (reference sequence). Trimming stripped 2 bases from V and 7 bases from J, with 10 bases between. The CDR3 region has the DNA TGTGCCAGCAGCTTCGGTCAAGAGCAGCCCCAGCATTTT. This codes for CASSFGQEQPQHF. Full variable domain (outside the CDR3, taken from reference TRBV5-4 and TRBJ1-5): ETGVTQSPTHLIKTRGQQVTLRCSSQSGHNTVSWYQQALGQGPQFIFQYYREEENGRGNFPPRFSGLQFPNYSSELNVNALELDDSALYLCASSFGQEQPQHFGDGTRLSIL.

The chain has TRBV7-9 and TRBJ1-1; 11 bases fit TRBD1. Germline trimming cut 5 bases from V and 4 bases from J; bases unmatched to any gene: 9. The CDR3 is made up of 16 amino acids. Per the germline V gene, CDR1 is SEHNR and CDR2 is FQNEAQ (reference sequence). As DNA, the CDR3 is TGTGCCAGCAGCCCGGACAGGGGGCGCTGGGGCACTGAAGCTTTCTTT. As protein: CASSPDRGRWGTEAFF.

This clone was counted only a few times. The chain combines TRBV4-1 with TRBJ1-2; maybe TRBD1 (6 bases). Deletions cut 1 base from V and 2 bases from J, with 14 bases between. CDR1 is MGHRA, CDR2 YSYEKL, per germline. This CDR3 is 16 amino acids long. CDR3 residues: CASSQVRSTGNYGYTF. The CDR3 bases are TGCGCCAGCAGCCAAGTCCGGTCCACAGGGAACTATGGCTACACCTTC.

A few counts support this clone. The V and J genes are TRBV18 and TRBJ1-3; D remains ambiguous. Looked up from germline, CDR1 is KGHSH and CDR2 is LQKENI. V lost 3 bases and J lost 5, with 11 bases in between. The CDR3 sequence is 14 residues long. The CDR3 loop is CASSPPSDRNTIYF. DNA for the CDR3: TGTGCCAGCTCACCTCCTAGCGACAGAAACACCATATATTTT.

This chain joins TRBV28 and TRBJ2-2; weak D call: TRBD1 (6 bases). Trimming stripped 7 bases from V and 1 base from J, with 7 bases between. Germline V gives CDR1 MDHEN, CDR2 SYDVKM. This CDR3 is built from 13 residues. CDR3 nucleotide sequence: TGTGCCAGCACGACAGGGAACACCGGGGAGCTGTTTTTT. Its translation is CASTTGNTGELFF.

This chain uses TRBV5-1 with TRBJ2-3; TRBD1 agrees at 8 bases. Germline V CDR1 and CDR2: SGHRS, YFSETQ. V lost 4 bases, J lost 5 bases, and 12 bases stayed unmatched. This CDR3 has 16 amino acids. The CDR3 DNA reads TGCGCCAGCAGCCAGAACAGGGGAGACAGGGGAGATACGCAGTATTTT. Amino acid sequence: CASSQNRGDRGDTQYF.

The chain carries TRBV19 and TRBJ2-7; a possible D gene is TRBD1 (5 bases). CDR3 length: 15 residues. Germline assignment: CDR1 LNHDA and CDR2 SQIVND (reference sequence). V lost 2 bases and J lost 2, with 13 bases in between. This CDR3 is CASSITLTRAYEQYF. Here the CDR3 DNA reads TGTGCCAGTAGTATAACCCTCACCAGGGCCTACGAGCAGTACTTC.

Concerning this clone itself: The junction differs from germline at one of its ends, possibly a read error. The V call is TRBV7-3, the J call TRBJ2-6; 7 bases are shared with TRBD2. The CDR3 covers 15 residues. Germline CDR1 is SGHTA and CDR2 is FQGTGA. This CDR3 is CASSLTGGGANVLTF. The CDR3 nucleotides read TGTGCCAGCAGCCTAACGGGGGGAGGGGCCAACGTCCTGACTTTC.

This clone showed up just a few times. Written as DNA, the CDR3 is TGTGCCAGCAGGGCCGCGGGACAGGGAGATCAGCCCCAGCATTTT. It codes for CASRAAGQGDQPQHF. V usage is TRBV28 and J usage is TRBJ1-5; 9 nucleotides agree with TRBD1. J was trimmed by 5 bases and V by 6 bases; bases with no gene match: 8. The length of the CDR3 is 15 residues. Germline V gene data show CDR1 as MDHEN and CDR2 as SYDVKM.

This clone came up many times. This rearrangement joins TRBV9 to TRBJ2-7; a weak D match, TRBD1 (5 bases). The CDR3 is made up of 11 amino acids. Per the germline V gene, CDR1 is SGDLS and CDR2 is YYNGEE. V lost 7 bases and J lost 3, with 8 bases in between. In nucleotides, the CDR3 is TGTGCCAGCGGTCAGGGCTACGAGCAGTACTTC. This encodes CASGQGYEQYF.

This chain links TRBV15 with TRBJ1-4, with TRBD1 matching over 8 bases. This CDR3 spans 17 amino acids. Germline-derived CDR1 and CDR2 are LNHNV and YYDKDF (reference sequence). V lost 1 base and J lost 7; bases outside the gene matches: 11. The CDR3 DNA sequence: TGTGCCACCAGCAGAGGATTGTCTTCGACAGGGGTTGAAAAACTGTTTTTT. The encoded protein is CATSRGLSSTGVEKLFF.

This clone was recorded a few times. The chain carries TRBV29-1 and TRBJ1-5; no reliable D call. CDR3 size: 13 residues. Trimming removed 4 bases at V and 3 bases at J, with 10 bases between. CDR1 is SQVTM and CDR2 is ANQGSEA in the germline V gene. The CDR3 region has the DNA TGCAGCGTTGCGGGTTCTGCCAATCAGCCCCAGCATTTT. It is translated as CSVAGSANQPQHF.

The table lists this clone with many counts. The chain couples TRBV10-3 to TRBJ2-3, with TRBD2 matching 13 bases. The V segment lost 6 bases and the J segment 1 base; nucleotides outside the gene matches: 4. Germline V CDR1 and CDR2: ENHRY, SYGVKD. The CDR3 length is 16 residues. The CDR3 reads CAIRTGLAGGTDTQYF. The CDR3 DNA sequence: TGTGCCATCAGGACCGGACTAGCGGGGGGCACAGATACGCAGTATTTT.

This clone was observed a handful of times. The chain uses TRBV13 and TRBJ2-7; no definite D call. Between the trimmed V and J ends, which lost 5 bases and 0 bases, there was a span of 11 bases. The CDR3 is 14 amino acids. Looked up from germline, CDR1 is PRHDT and CDR2 is FYEKMQ (reference sequence). The CDR3 nucleotides read TGTGCCAGCAGCCTGACTTACGGCTCCTACGAGCAGTACTTC. It yields the protein CASSLTYGSYEQYF.

The rearrangement uses TRBV6-5 and TRBJ1-1; no reliable D call. Trimming removed 2 bases from V and 7 bases from J, with 5 bases in between. Germline CDR1 and CDR2: MNHEY and SVGAGI. The CDR3 runs 11 residues. CDR3 sequence reads: CASSYGGEAFF. The DNA of the CDR3 is TGTGCCAGCAGTTACGGCGGTGAAGCTTTCTTT.

The gene calls are TRBV7-8 and TRBJ2-5; perhaps TRBD2 as D (5 bases). V gave up 8 bases and J gave up 5 bases, with 9 bases separating them. Germline values: CDR1 SGHVS, CDR2 FQNEAQ. The CDR3 length is 11 residues. This CDR3 reads CASGRGETQYF. The CDR3 nucleotides read TGTGCCAGCGGAAGAGGGGAGACCCAGTACTTC.

The CDR3 bases are TGTGTTAGCGGAGGCGGCAATCAGCCCCAGCATTTT. Translated, it gives CVSGGGNQPQHF. The chain combines TRBV28 with TRBJ1-5; no clear D. CDR3 size: 12 residues. In germline, CDR1 is MDHEN, CDR2 SYDVKM. Looking up the rest from reference TRBV28 and TRBJ1-5 gives the full variable domain: DVKVTQSSRYLVKRTGEKVFLECVQDMDHENMFWYRQDPGLGLRLIYFSYDVKMKEKGDIPEGYSVSREKKERFSLILESASTNQTSMYLCVSGGGNQPQHFGDGTRLSIL.